The subject of this entry is one TCR beta chain. This clonotype was counted between two and nine times. Its antigen specificity is not known. Within one base of it there is no much larger clone, and no base qualities were kept. Receptors were amplified or captured by RT-PCR. TCRdb shows the sequencer as NextSeq 550. TCRdb redid the processing of the public reads, applying fastp at Q25 and MiXCR, and retained in-frame beta chains. Entries that share a CDR3 protein sequence are merged under the most common genes and DNA. For this sample the table gives hundreds of thousands of distinct CDR3 sequences, of which 13% to 15% were detected only once. The ten largest clones capture roughly 12% of the sample. This specimen belongs to a study of patients and donors after allogeneic stem cell transplantation (dated by TCRdb to 2019 to 2021). The trim is 3 bases for V and 2 bases for J, with a gap of 12 bases between the germline ends. The germline V gene specifies LGHNA as CDR1 and YNFKEQ as CDR2. The CDR3 contains 15 residues, cysteine and phenylalanine counted. Of the read, only the CDR3 DNA is kept; its 45 bases are in frame from base 1.

The sequence is built from TRBV4-2 and TRBJ2-3; the D gene is not confidently resolved. Input material: blood, either unsorted or a sorted T cell fraction (not recorded which). The source of this sequence is a human donor who was either an allogeneic HSCT recipient or a stem cell or donor lymphocyte infusion donor (not recorded which). It is not recorded whose cells these are; they may come from a transplant donor. The CDR3 region: CASSHPLTATDTQYF. The DNA reads TGTGCCAGCAGCCATCCCCTCACAGCCACAGATACGCAGTATTTT.